Presented here are 26 T cell receptor beta chains from one specimen sequenced in a study of graft-versus-host responses after intestinal transplantation. Their antigens remain unidentified. Sequencing used immunoSEQ multiplex PCR; TCRdb keeps in-frame clones, though not all of them. The sample yields about 47,000 clones, approximately 95% seen once. The source material was unstimulated CD8+ T cells sorted from spleen or lymph node cells, sampled before transplant. The receptors come from a human donor who was the organ donor for an intestinal transplant.

The rearrangement joins TRBV27 to TRBJ1-5; no clear D. Per germline, CDR1 MNHEY and CDR2 SMNVEV (reference sequence). V was trimmed by 3 bases and J by 6 bases, leaving 15 bases between them. The length of the CDR3 is 15 residues. CDR3 residues: CASSFYGSYSQPQHF. CDR3 nucleotide sequence: TGTGCCAGCAGTTTTTACGGTTCGTATTCTCAGCCCCAGCATTTT.

This sequence joins TRBV6-5 and TRBJ2-1, with TRBD2 matching 8 bases. Per germline, CDR1 MNHEY and CDR2 SVGAGI. CDR3 length: 14 amino acids. The V gene end was trimmed by 5 bases and the J gene end by 3 bases; junction bases not matched to a gene: 3. The CDR3 reads CASSPGGGYNEQFF. CDR3 in DNA: TGTGCCAGCAGTCCGGGGGGGGGCTACAATGAGCAGTTCTTC.

This chain connects TRBV6-1 to TRBJ2-7, with D unresolved. Trimming took off 3 bases at V and 0 bases at J, with 6 bases between the two ends. The CDR3 is 13 amino acids. Germline lookup yields CDR1 MNHNS and CDR2 SASEGT. Here the CDR3 DNA reads TGTGCCAGCAGTGACCTCAACTCCTACGAGCAGTACTTC. Its translation: CASSDLNSYEQYF.

CDR3 region: CASSQTSGGTYEQYF. The CDR3 DNA reads TGCGCCAGCAGCCAAACTAGCGGGGGGACCTACGAGCAGTACTTC. The chain is built from TRBV5-1 and TRBJ2-7, with TRBD2 matching 12 bases. J was trimmed by 2 bases and V by 4 bases; bases with no gene match: 4. Germline loops: CDR1 SGHRS, CDR2 YFSETQ. The CDR3 contains 15 residues. The full variable domain, with the rest looked up from reference TRBV5-1 and TRBJ2-7, is KAGVTQTPRYLIKTRGQQVTLSCSPISGHRSVSWYQQTPGQGLQFLFEYFSETQRNKGNFPGRFSGRQFSNSRSEMNVSTLELGDSALYLCASSQTSGGTYEQYFGPGTRLTVT.

The chain has TRBV6-1 and TRBJ1-4; D is possibly TRBD1 (5 bases). The CDR3 is 14 amino acids. The germline CDR1 and CDR2 sequences are MNHNS and SASEGT. Trimming shortened V by 4 bases and J by 12 bases, and 18 bases separated the two germline ends. Written as DNA, the CDR3 is TGTGCCAGCAGTGCGGGGGGACCGAGCATGGAACTGTTTTTT. As protein: CASSAGGPSMELFF.

This rearrangement joins TRBV28 to TRBJ2-7; perhaps TRBD1 as D (5 bases). The germline V and J ends were trimmed by 5 bases and 6 bases, with 11 bases remaining between them. From germline, CDR1 is MDHEN and CDR2 SYDVKM. This CDR3 spans 12 amino acids. Here the CDR3 DNA reads TGTGCCAGCAGTCCAGGGTCCACCGAGCAGTACTTC. It is translated as CASSPGSTEQYF. Full variable domain (missing parts from reference TRBV28 and TRBJ2-7): DVKVTQSSRYLVKRTGEKVFLECVQDMDHENMFWYRQDPGLGLRLIYFSYDVKMKEKGDIPEGYSVSREKKERFSLILESASTNQTSMYLCASSPGSTEQYFGPGTRLTVT.

This clone was picked up one time. This chain links TRBV5-4 with TRBJ1-1; a possible D gene is TRBD1 (5 bases). Germline V gives CDR1 SGHNT, CDR2 YYREEE (reference sequence). V gave up 2 bases and J gave up 4 bases, with 9 bases separating them. This CDR3 has 13 residues. The DNA of the CDR3 is TGTGCCAGCAGCTTAGGACACCCCACTGAAGCTTTCTTT. This gives the protein CASSLGHPTEAFF. The whole variable domain, filled in from reference TRBV5-4 and TRBJ1-1, reads ETGVTQSPTHLIKTRGQQVTLRCSSQSGHNTVSWYQQALGQGPQFIFQYYREEENGRGNFPPRFSGLQFPNYSSELNVNALELDDSALYLCASSLGHPTEAFFGQGTRLTVV.

This clone was recorded only once. This chain uses TRBV27 with TRBJ2-5, with unresolved D. Germline V gene lookup returns CDR1 MNHEY and CDR2 SMNVEV (reference sequence). The germline V and J ends were trimmed by 2 bases and 2 bases, with 9 bases remaining between them. The CDR3 runs to 14 residues. The CDR3 here is CASSLLAEQETQYF. The CDR3 region has the DNA TGTGCCAGCAGTTTACTGGCAGAACAAGAGACCCAGTACTTC.

V and J are TRBV4-3 and TRBJ1-6, with TRBD1 as a possible D gene (5 bases). From germline, CDR1 is LGHNA and CDR2 YSLEER. V lost 0 bases to trimming and J lost 9 bases, with 6 bases between them. This CDR3 is built from 13 residues. For the CDR3, the DNA is TGCGCCAGCAGCCAAGACGGGGGTTCACCCCTCCACTTT. Translated: CASSQDGGSPLHF.

This clone is a singleton in its sample. The rearrangement links TRBV2 to TRBJ2-7; D ambiguous. The CDR3 runs to 15 residues. CDR1 is SNHLY, CDR2 FYNNEI, per germline. The ends were cut back, 6 bases at V and 0 bases at J, with 15 bases in the middle. Here the CDR3 DNA reads TGTGCCAGCAGCCCCGACCAAACCCGCTCCTACGAGCAGTACTTC. Amino acids: CASSPDQTRSYEQYF.

This chain connects TRBV28 to TRBJ1-1; D unclear. Germline-derived CDR1 and CDR2 are MDHEN and SYDVKM. The V and J ends lost 6 bases and 0 bases respectively, with 11 bases between them. CDR3 size: 14 residues. CDR3 in DNA: TGTGCCAGCAGCGTAACAAGGATGAACACTGAAGCTTTCTTT. It is translated as CASSVTRMNTEAFF.

The genes are TRBV27 and TRBJ1-6; 7 bases align to TRBD1. CDR3 size: 15 residues. With V trimmed by 4 bases and J by 0 bases, 0 bases remained unmatched. Germline CDR1 and CDR2: MNHEY and SMNVEV (reference sequence). In DNA form, the CDR3 reads TGTGCCAGCAGTTGGGACAGCTCCTATAATTCACCCCTCCACTTT. Its protein is CASSWDSSYNSPLHF.

This chain uses TRBV15 with TRBJ2-5; TRBD2 agrees at 9 bases. The germline gives CDR1 LNHNV, CDR2 YYDKDF (reference sequence). With V trimmed by 8 bases and J by 5 bases, 12 bases remained unmatched. The CDR3 has 15 residues. The CDR3 coding sequence is TGTGCCACCCGTCTGGGCGGGGGGGCCTTTGAGACCCAGTACTTC. Protein product: CATRLGGGAFETQYF.

The CDR3 protein is CASSSSRDSFGVQETQYF. CDR3 DNA sequence: TGCGCCAGCAGCTCTAGCCGGGACTCTTTTGGTGTACAAGAGACCCAGTACTTC. The J gene is TRBJ2-5, the V gene TRBV5-1; D might be TRBD2 (6 bases). In germline, CDR1 is SGHRS, CDR2 YFSETQ. The CDR3 loop spans 18 amino acids. V shed 3 bases and J shed 2 bases, with 23 bases lying between them.

The chain carries TRBV11-2 and TRBJ2-5, with D perhaps matching TRBD1 (6 bases). CDR1 and CDR2 (germline): SGHAT, FQNNGV. Trimming cost V 4 bases and J 2 bases, with 17 bases left between them. CDR3 length: 16 amino acids. CDR3 DNA: TGTGCCAGCAGCTCCCGCACACACACAGGGCAAGAGACCCAGTACTTC. It yields the protein CASSSRTHTGQETQYF.

CDR3 loop: CASSYSSLTGGGYTF. The CDR3 nucleotides are TGTGCCAGCAGTTACTCGAGCTTAACAGGGGGTGGCTACACCTTC. The rearrangement links TRBV6-5 to TRBJ1-2; 8 bases fit TRBD1. The J segment lost 7 bases and the V segment lost 0 bases, leaving 7 bases of the junction unmatched. The CDR3 is made up of 15 amino acids. CDR1 and CDR2 from the germline V gene are MNHEY and SVGAGI.

The V gene is TRBV27, the J gene TRBJ1-1; no definite D call. The CDR3 covers 13 residues. Germline V CDR1 and CDR2: MNHEY, SMNVEV (reference sequence). Trimming took off 2 bases at V and 1 base at J, with 5 bases between the two ends. This chain's CDR3 is CASSLIRNTEAFF. The CDR3 nucleotides read TGTGCCAGCAGTTTAATTCGGAACACTGAAGCTTTCTTT.

CDR3 region: CASSLGGAGQPQHF. CDR3 in DNA: TGTGCCAGCAGTTTAGGGGGGGCCGGACAGCCCCAGCATTTT. The chain links TRBV27 to TRBJ1-5, with a weak D call TRBD1 (6 bases). V lost 2 bases to trimming and J lost 7 bases, with 12 bases between them. CDR1 is MNHEY and CDR2 is SMNVEV in the germline V gene (reference sequence). The CDR3 loop spans 14 amino acids.

The chain couples TRBV12-5 to TRBJ1-1, with 7 nucleotides matching TRBD1. V lost 0 bases to trimming and J lost 3 bases; unmatched junction nucleotides: 7. Germline V gives CDR1 LGHNT, CDR2 FRNRAP. CDR3 size: 16 residues. In DNA form, the CDR3 reads TGTGCTAGTGGTTTGGTACTTAAGGGGGCTGACACTGAAGCTTTCTTT. Amino acids: CASGLVLKGADTEAFF. Using reference TRBV12-5 and TRBJ1-1 for the parts outside the CDR3, the full variable domain is DARVTQTPRHKVTEMGQEVTMRCQPILGHNTVFWYRQTMMQGLELLAYFRNRAPLDDSGMPKDRFSAEMPDATLATLKIQPSEPRDSAVYFCASGLVLKGADTEAFFGQGTRLTVV.

The chain has TRBV7-9 and TRBJ1-2; TRBD1 is a possible D gene (5 bases). Germline V gene sequence: CDR1 SEHNR, CDR2 FQNEAQ (reference sequence). The length of the CDR3 is 16 residues. V gave up 1 base and J gave up 3 bases, with 15 bases separating them. The CDR3 sequence: CASSLVTASRDYGYTF. CDR3 in DNA: TGTGCCAGCAGCTTAGTGACAGCGTCGCGGGACTATGGCTACACCTTC.

The chain couples TRBV5-1 to TRBJ2-5; D perhaps matches TRBD1 (5 bases). V lost 2 bases and J 3 bases, leaving 11 bases between the germline ends. This CDR3 region has 14 residues. CDR1 is SGHRS, CDR2 YFSETQ, per germline. Here the CDR3 DNA reads TGCGCCAGCAGCTTACCGGAAGGGGAAGAGACCCAGTACTTC. Translation: CASSLPEGEETQYF.

The genes are TRBV27 and TRBJ1-2, with D tentatively TRBD1 (6 bases). The V end lost 6 bases, the J end lost 5 bases, and 13 bases lay between the germline ends. Germline V gives CDR1 MNHEY, CDR2 SMNVEV (reference sequence). The CDR3 has 13 residues. The CDR3 sequence is CASRLTGSYGYTF. CDR3 in DNA: TGTGCCAGCAGACTCACAGGGAGTTATGGCTACACCTTC.

This chain joins TRBV30 and TRBJ1-1; D gene uncertain. Per the germline V gene, CDR1 is GTSNPN and CDR2 is SVGIG (reference sequence). Between the trimmed V and J ends, which lost 4 bases and 2 bases, there was a span of 5 bases. The CDR3 sequence is 11 residues long. The CDR3 loop is CAWKGNTEAFF. CDR3 sequence (DNA): TGTGCCTGGAAAGGTAACACTGAAGCTTTCTTT.

The rearrangement uses TRBV6-1 and TRBJ1-1, with D maybe TRBD1 (5 bases). This CDR3 contains 12 residues. Germline assignment: CDR1 MNHNS and CDR2 SASEGT. Trimming stripped 2 bases from V and 8 bases from J, with 9 bases between. In DNA form, the CDR3 reads TGTGCCAGCAGTGAATGGGGGAACGAAGCTTTCTTT. As protein: CASSEWGNEAFF.

The chain has TRBV6-6 and TRBJ1-1; 7 bases are shared with TRBD1. V shed 5 bases and J 6 bases; nucleotides not matched to a gene: 9. This CDR3 comprises 14 residues. Germline V lookup: CDR1 MNHNY, CDR2 SVGAGI (reference sequence). The CDR3 protein is CASSPTETGPEAFF. CDR3 DNA sequence: TGTGCCAGCAGTCCGACTGAGACAGGGCCTGAAGCTTTCTTT.

The chain links TRBV2 to TRBJ2-1; TRBD2 matches 9 bases. V lost 7 bases to trimming and J lost 4 bases; unmatched junction nucleotides: 8. CDR1 SNHLY and CDR2 FYNNEI come from the germline V gene. The CDR3 has 15 amino acids. The CDR3 region is CASIVLAGEYNEQFF. CDR3 coding DNA: TGTGCCAGCATTGTATTAGCGGGGGAATACAATGAGCAGTTCTTC.